This T cell receptor beta chain was found in a study of identifying expanded T cells in peripheral blood. A remark on this clone: What it recognizes is unknown.

Trimming stripped 3 bases from V and 1 base from J, with 10 bases between. The CDR3 has 14 amino acids. The germline gives CDR1 ENHRY, CDR2 SYGVKD. Data came from immunoSEQ multiplex PCR; TCRdb stores just in-frame clones and leaves some out. The top ten clones hold roughly 3.9% of a sample with 91,000 or so clones, roughly 86% of them seen once. Healthy donors had no documented immune events, such as infections, while sampled. General study findings and limits: Differentially abundant clones: 0.95 to 1.5 between replicates, about 16 at 2 to 3 weeks, approximately 18 at four. Roughly two-week clone count variance significantly increased as total template count grew.

V gene TRBV10-3 combines with J gene TRBJ2-7; tentative D call: TRBD1 (5 bases). Sequencing was performed on blood. The receptor was derived from a person between 18 and 75 years old in good health. CDR3 bases: TGTGCCATCAGTGATTACAGGAGTTCCTACGAGCAGTACTTC. This gives the protein CAISDYRSSYEQYF.